This record covers a single T cell receptor beta chain. Its target antigen remains unknown. Nothing much larger sits one base from this clone, and base qualities are not available. These data belong to a study of Siglec-9 on CD8 T cells in melanoma (dated by TCRdb to between 2018 and 2021). For context, the study as a whole: In this study, researchers looked at how Siglec-9 is expressed on CD8+ T cells and what Siglec-9 does to regulate T cells within the melanoma tumor microenvironment.

The protocol used for the library was the immunoSEQ multiplex PCR assay. Sourced from immuneACCESS, this table was stored by TCRdb with only in-frame sequences that have V and J called. A share of the clones is absent; for the studies checked, an unresolved V gene accounts for under half, and the remainder has no known explanation. This sample has approximately 35,000 clones in its table, and roughly 80% of those were observed once. Of the sample, approximately 2% is held by the ten largest clones. Paper-wide results and their limitations: According to the report, an effector memory CD8+ T-cell subset that seemed to build up inside melanoma tumors was both marked and regulated by Siglec-9.

The CDR3 measures 14 amino acids from cysteine to phenylalanine. Only CDR3 DNA remains: 42 bases, in frame from the first base. The CDR1 and CDR2 encoded by the germline V gene are SNHLY and FYNNEI. From V the trimming removes 3 bases and from J it removes 7 bases, while the gene matches leave 1 base of the junction unaccounted for. Sequencing input: Siglec-9- CD8+ T cells sorted from blood. The intended sense of this specimen's cell subset or site label: CD8 T cells lacking Siglec-9. The origin of this receptor is a human donor in good health. Here the chain combines TRBV2 and TRBJ2-1; 12 of the junction bases match TRBD2. Here the CDR3 is given as CASSETSGSNEQFF. The base sequence is TGTGCCAGCAGTGAGACTAGCGGGAGTAATGAGCAGTTCTTC. Where the CDR3 stops, the reference TRBV2 and TRBJ2-1 genes take over; the full variable domain is EPEVTQTPSHQVTQMGQEVILRCVPISNHLYFYWYRQILGQKVEFLVSFYNNEISEKSEIFDDQFSVERPDGSNFTLKIRSTKLEDSAMYFCASSETSGSNEQFFGPGTRLTVL.